These 8 T cell receptor beta chains were sequenced from one sample in a study of CD8 T cells in ankylosing spondylitis (dated by TCRdb to 2016 to 2017). Here is what the overall study found, with its caveats: A TCR beta motif of about 8 highly homologous amino acid variants appeared characteristic of blood from ankylosing spondylitis patients.

Library generation was performed with 5' RACE. Reads for this sample came from an Illumina HiSeq 2500. The raw public data were reprocessed by TCRdb itself: fastp quality trimming at Q25, MiXCR clonotype calling, in-frame beta chains only. All rows with the same CDR3 protein become a single entry with the most common DNA and genes. In all, the sample holds about 450,000 distinct CDR3 sequences, and roughly a quarter of those were seen once. 0.89% of the sample is held by the ten biggest clonotypes. These receptors are not linked to any known antigen. Input material: blood, either unsorted or a sorted T cell fraction (not recorded which). Receptor source: a male donor with ankylosing spondylitis.

This clonotype has more than one count but fewer than ten. The chain employs TRBV30 and TRBJ2-1, with unresolved D. CDR3 size: 10 residues. V lost 5 bases and J lost 6, with 5 bases in between. Germline CDR1 GTSNPN, CDR2 SVGIG (reference sequence). The CDR3: CAWSGNEQFF. The DNA for the CDR3 is TGTGCCTGGTCGGGCAATGAGCAGTTCTTC.

The V and J genes are TRBV18 and TRBJ2-1, with D uncertain. The V and J ends lost 6 bases and 7 bases respectively, with 10 bases between them. The CDR3 contains 12 residues. CDR1 and CDR2 from the germline V gene are KGHSH and LQKENI. The CDR3 nucleotides read TGTGCCAGCTCGTTGGGTGCAAATGAGCAGTTCTTC. Protein product: CASSLGANEQFF.

The chain uses TRBV2 and TRBJ1-3; possibly TRBD1 for D (5 bases). Trimming removed 5 bases at V and 0 bases at J, with 11 bases between. The CDR3 length is 15 residues. In germline, CDR1 is SNHLY, CDR2 FYNNEI. The CDR3 sequence: CASSRDFTSGNTIYF. CDR3 in DNA: TGTGCCAGCAGTCGGGACTTTACCTCTGGAAACACCATATATTTT.

The sample holds a few counts of this clonotype. This chain links TRBV2 with TRBJ2-7; no definite D call. Germline CDR1 reads SNHLY; CDR2 reads FYNNEI. This CDR3 is 12 amino acids long. Trimming removed 5 bases from V and 4 bases from J, with 9 bases in between. As DNA, the CDR3 is TGTGCCAGCAGTCAACAAGCGTACGAGCAGTACGTC. This translates into CASSQQAYEQYV.

This chain joins TRBV7-2 and TRBJ1-1, with TRBD1 as a possible D gene (5 bases). This CDR3 has 15 residues. CDR1 and CDR2 (germline): SGHTA, FQGNSA. V lost 5 bases, J lost 1 base, and 14 bases lay in between. CDR3 sequence: CASSPHGGENTEAFF. DNA of the CDR3: TGTGCCAGCAGCCCCCACGGGGGGGAGAACACTGAAGCTTTCTTT.

V and J are TRBV24-1 and TRBJ2-1, with 8 bases matching TRBD2. Germline V CDR1 and CDR2: KGHDR, SFDVKD. The J segment lost 7 bases and the V segment lost 4 bases, leaving 5 bases of the junction unmatched. This CDR3 comprises 14 residues. CDR3 residues: CATSEVAGRNEQFF. The CDR3 DNA reads TGTGCCACCAGTGAGGTAGCGGGAAGGAATGAGCAGTTCTTC.

The chain employs TRBV12-3 or TRBV12-4 and TRBJ2-1; D might be TRBD1 (5 bases). V was cut by 3 bases and J by 6 bases, with 12 bases left in between. This CDR3 has 14 residues. CDR3 protein: CASSFLDNTNEQFF. Here the CDR3 DNA reads TGTGCCAGCAGTTTTTTGGACAATACCAATGAGCAGTTCTTC.

The chain has TRBV5-6 and TRBJ2-3, with D uncertain. V shed 4 bases and J shed 0 bases, with 15 bases lying between them. This CDR3 region has 16 residues. Germline V gene lookup returns CDR1 SGHDT and CDR2 YYEEEE. CDR3 residues: CASSPALLDSTDTQYF. The CDR3 DNA reads TGTGCCAGCAGCCCGGCACTCCTCGACAGCACAGATACGCAGTATTTT.